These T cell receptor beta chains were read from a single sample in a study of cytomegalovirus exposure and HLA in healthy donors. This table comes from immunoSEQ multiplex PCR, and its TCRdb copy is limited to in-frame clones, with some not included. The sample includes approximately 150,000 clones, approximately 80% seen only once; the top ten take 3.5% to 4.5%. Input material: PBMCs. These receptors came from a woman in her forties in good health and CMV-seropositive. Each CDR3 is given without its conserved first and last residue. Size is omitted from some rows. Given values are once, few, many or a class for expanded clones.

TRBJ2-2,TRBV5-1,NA,ASSLVSGAGELF
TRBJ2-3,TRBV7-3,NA,ASSLGGVQDTQY
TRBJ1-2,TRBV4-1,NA,ASSQARGGYGYT
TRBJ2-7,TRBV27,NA,ASSLGGGTTREQY
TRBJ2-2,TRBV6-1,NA,ASSDPGQGAWAPPGELF
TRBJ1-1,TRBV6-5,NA,ASSYSRAPIQAF
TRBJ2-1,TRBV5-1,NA,ASSLAAGLANNEQF
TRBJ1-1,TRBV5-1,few,ASSEGNTEAF
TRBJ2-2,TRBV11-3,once,ASSLGTSRELF
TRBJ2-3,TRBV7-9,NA,ASSRTGTLRVDTQY
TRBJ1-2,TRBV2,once,ASRRGQATYGYT
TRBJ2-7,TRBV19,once,ASSIGTSYEQY
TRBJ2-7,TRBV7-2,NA,ASSLRQVYEQY
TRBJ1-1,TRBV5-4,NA,ASSPGGSSTEAF
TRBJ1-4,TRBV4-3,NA,ASSQGGGRDANEKLF
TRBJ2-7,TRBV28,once,ATERTAYEQY
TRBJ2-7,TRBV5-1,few,ASRKGQGDEQY
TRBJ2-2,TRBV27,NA,ASAGRNTGELF
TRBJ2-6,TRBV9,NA,ASSETTGGSGANVLT
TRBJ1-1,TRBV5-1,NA,ASSPLQGIGYTEAF
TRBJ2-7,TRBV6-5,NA,ASSYTGTGLFEQY
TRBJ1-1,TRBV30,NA,AWRALTRVNTEAF
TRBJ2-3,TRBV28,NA,ASSLTGSTDTQY
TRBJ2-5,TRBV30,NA,AWSILAGETQY
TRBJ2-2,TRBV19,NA,ASSIGAGGGSTGELF
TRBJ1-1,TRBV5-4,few,ASSLGGAGMNTEAF
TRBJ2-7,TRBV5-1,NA,ASSQDRVYEQY
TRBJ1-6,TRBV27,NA,ASTHMTVSRNSPLH
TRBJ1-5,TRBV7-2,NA,ASSPGTGIYGHQPQH
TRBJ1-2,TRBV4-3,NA,ASSQELGLAEGYT
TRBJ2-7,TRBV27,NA,ASSLSFSGGNEQY
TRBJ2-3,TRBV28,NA,ASSLGVGGIRADTQY
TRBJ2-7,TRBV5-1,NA,ASSLDPGQRRYEQY
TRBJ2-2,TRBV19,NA,ASSIGAGLGELF
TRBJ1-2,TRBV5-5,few,ASTYPGQGDGYT
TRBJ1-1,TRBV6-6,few,ASTPAVDEAF
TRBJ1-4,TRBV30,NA,AWSGVRGQGAREKLF
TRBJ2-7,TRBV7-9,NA,ASSLDSLAQRGYSYEQY
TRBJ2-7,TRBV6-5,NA,ASSYSSSYEQY
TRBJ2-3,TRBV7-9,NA,SSSTTGASTDTQY
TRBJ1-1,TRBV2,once,ASSRQQNTEAF
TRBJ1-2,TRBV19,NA,ASSYPGSQGHGYT
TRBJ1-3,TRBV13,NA,ASSLAAGGLWNTIY